This T cell receptor beta chain was recorded in a study of blood T cell repertoires in COVID-19. The assay was immunoSEQ multiplex PCR, and TCRdb's table has in-frame clones only and misses some. Of a few hundred thousand clones in the sample, approximately 89% were seen once. CDR3 length: 15 amino acids. Germline V gene lookup returns CDR1 LGHDT and CDR2 YNNKEL (reference sequence). The V end was cut by 2 bases, the J end by 6 bases, with 16 bases between. The gene calls are TRBV3-1 (or the pseudogene TRBV3-2) and TRBJ2-5; D is perhaps TRBD1 (5 bases). The sequence was collected from a woman in her thirties or forties who had recovered from COVID-19. Sequencing was carried out using PBMCs or T cells enriched from blood (not recorded which). CDR3 protein: CASSQMMTEGKTQYF. The CDR3 coding sequence is TGTGCCAGCAGCCAAATGATGACAGAAGGGAAGACCCAGTACTTC.